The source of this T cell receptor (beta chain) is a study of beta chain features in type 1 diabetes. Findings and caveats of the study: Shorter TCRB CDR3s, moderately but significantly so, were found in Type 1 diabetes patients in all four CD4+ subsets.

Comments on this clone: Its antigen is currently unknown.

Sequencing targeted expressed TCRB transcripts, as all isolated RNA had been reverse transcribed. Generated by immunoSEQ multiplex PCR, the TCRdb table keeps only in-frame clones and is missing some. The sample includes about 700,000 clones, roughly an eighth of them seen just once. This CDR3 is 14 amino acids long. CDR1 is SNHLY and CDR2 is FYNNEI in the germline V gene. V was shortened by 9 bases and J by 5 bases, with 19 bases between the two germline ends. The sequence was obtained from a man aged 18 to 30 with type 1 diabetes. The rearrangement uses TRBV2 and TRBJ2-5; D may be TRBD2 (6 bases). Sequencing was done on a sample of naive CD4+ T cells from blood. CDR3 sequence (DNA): TGTGCCAGTCCCCTACGGGGGACCGAGGAGACCCAGTACTTC. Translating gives CASPLRGTEETQYF. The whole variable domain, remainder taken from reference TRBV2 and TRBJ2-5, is EPEVTQTPSHQVTQMGQEVILRCVPISNHLYFYWYRQILGQKVEFLVSFYNNEISEKSEIFDDQFSVERPDGSNFTLKIRSTKLEDSAMYFCASPLRGTEETQYFGPGTRLLVL.